This TCR beta chain was recovered during a study of blood T cell repertoires in COVID-19. The CDR3 covers 13 residues. Trimming left V 1 base short and J 5 bases short, with 10 bases between. Germline CDR1 reads SGHRS; CDR2 reads YFSETQ. Assay used: immunoSEQ multiplex PCR; TCRdb lists only in-frame clones, some missing. The sample includes about 75,000 clones, almost 90% of them seen just once. The chain combines TRBV5-1 with TRBJ2-7; weak D call: TRBD1 (6 bases). The source is a human donor in a cohort sampled during active COVID-19. Source material: peripheral blood. For the CDR3, the DNA is TGCGCCAGCAGCTTGCAGGGGTTCAACGAGCAGTACTTC. Its protein product is CASSLQGFNEQYF.